Detailed here is one T cell receptor (beta chain). No antigen is known for it. The data were obtained in a study of identical twins. Regarding the study as a whole: Cord blood's abundant beta clonotypes had fewer insertions, unlike memory repertoires.

TCRdb re-analysed the 5' RACE reads in MiXCR, keeping a single row per CDR3 protein. The sample shows 500,000 to 700,000 distinct CDR3 sequences, under 8.5% of them seen only once. This CDR3 is built from 14 residues. The germline V and J ends were trimmed by 3 bases and 0 bases, with 7 bases remaining between them. Germline CDR1 reads LGHDT; CDR2 reads YNNKEL (reference sequence). This same sample was also taken into another study, of yellow fever vaccine responses in identical twins.

The origin of this receptor is a woman aged 18 to 35 in good health. V and J are TRBV3-1 and TRBJ2-3; a possible D gene is TRBD2 (6 bases). Sequencing input: PBMCs. CDR3 in DNA: TGTGCCAGCAGCCACCGGGGGAGCACAGATACGCAGTATTTT. Amino acids: CASSHRGSTDTQYF.